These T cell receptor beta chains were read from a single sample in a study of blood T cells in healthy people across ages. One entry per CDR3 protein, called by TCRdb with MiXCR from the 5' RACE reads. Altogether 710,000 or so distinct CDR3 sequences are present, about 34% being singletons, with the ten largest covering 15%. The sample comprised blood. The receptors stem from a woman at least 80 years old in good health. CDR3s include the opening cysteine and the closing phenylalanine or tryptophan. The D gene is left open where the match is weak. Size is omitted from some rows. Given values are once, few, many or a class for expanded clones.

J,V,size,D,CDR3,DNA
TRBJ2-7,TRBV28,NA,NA,CASSPPLYEQYF,TGTGCCAGCAGCCCCCCACTCTACGAGCAGTACTTC
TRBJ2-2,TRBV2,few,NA,CASKALGTGELFF,TGTGCCAGCAAGGCCTTGGGTACCGGGGAGCTGTTTTTT
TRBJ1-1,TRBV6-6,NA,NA,CASRQDSPNTEAFF,TGTGCCAGCAGACAGGACAGCCCTAACACTGAAGCTTTCTTT
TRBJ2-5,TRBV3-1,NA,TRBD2,CASSQDLGQRGHQETQYF,TGTGCCAGCAGCCAAGATCTCGGCCAGCGGGGCCACCAAGAGACCCAGTACTTC
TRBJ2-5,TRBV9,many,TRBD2,CASSSGLAKTQYF,TGTGCCAGCAGCTCCGGACTAGCCAAGACCCAGTACTTC
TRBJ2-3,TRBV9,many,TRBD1,CASSVGQGMTDTQYF,TGTGCCAGCAGCGTTGGACAGGGAATGACAGATACGCAGTATTTT
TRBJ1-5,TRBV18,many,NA,CASSPQDGYQPQHF,TGTGCCAGCTCACCTCAGGACGGATATCAGCCCCAGCATTTT
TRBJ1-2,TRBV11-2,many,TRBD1,CASSPTGTANGYTF,TGTGCCAGCAGCCCTACCGGGACAGCAAATGGCTACACCTTC
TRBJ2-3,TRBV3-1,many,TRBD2,CASSPTSGGPDTQYF,TGTGCCAGCAGCCCTACTAGCGGGGGTCCAGATACGCAGTATTTT
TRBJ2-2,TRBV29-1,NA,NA,CSVEQDGVGDTGELFF,TGCAGCGTTGAACAGGACGGGGTTGGTGACACCGGGGAGCTGTTTTTT
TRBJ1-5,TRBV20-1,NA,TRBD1,CSAELGTVSSNQPQHF,TGCAGTGCGGAACTCGGGACAGTTTCTAGCAATCAGCCCCAGCATTTT
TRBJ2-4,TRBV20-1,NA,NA,CSARDWREPVAKNIQYF,TGCAGTGCTAGAGATTGGAGGGAACCTGTAGCCAAAAACATTCAGTACTTC
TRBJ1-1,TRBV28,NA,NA,CASSLHNRLNTEAFF,TGTGCCAGCAGTTTACATAACAGACTGAACACTGAAGCTTTCTTT
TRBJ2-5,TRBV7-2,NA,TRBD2,CASSNSGSRGLETQYF,TGTGCCAGCAGCAATAGCGGGAGTAGGGGACTAGAGACCCAGTACTTC
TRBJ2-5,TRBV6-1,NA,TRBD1,CASRGTGTLNEQYF,TGTGCCAGCAGGGGGACAGGGACACTGAATGAGCAGTACTTC
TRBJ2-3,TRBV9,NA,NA,CASSVGSPNGVSTDTQYF,TGTGCCAGTAGCGTAGGTTCTCCGAACGGGGTAAGCACAGATACGCAGTATTTT
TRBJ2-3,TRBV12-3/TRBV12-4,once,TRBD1,CASSSGQKADTQYF,TGTGCCAGCAGTTCGGGACAGAAAGCAGATACGCAGTATTTT
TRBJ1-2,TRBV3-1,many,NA,CASSQVEPPYGYTF,TGTGCCAGCAGCCAAGTCGAGCCGCCCTATGGCTACACCTTC
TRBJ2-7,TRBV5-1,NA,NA,CASKTQGTYEQYF,TGCGCCAGCAAAACACAGGGTACCTACGAGCAGTACTTC
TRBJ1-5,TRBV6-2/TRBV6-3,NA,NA,CASSYPEGGLNQPQHF,TGTGCCAGCAGTTACCCGGAGGGGGGCCTAAATCAGCCCCAGCATTTT
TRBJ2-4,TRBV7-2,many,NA,CASSLGLQPANIQYF,TGTGCCAGCAGCTTAGGCCTCCAGCCGGCAAACATTCAGTACTTC
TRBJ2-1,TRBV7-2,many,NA,CASSPGAYSYNEQFF,TGTGCCAGCAGCCCAGGAGCCTACTCCTACAATGAGCAGTTCTTC
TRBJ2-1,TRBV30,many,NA,CAWSEVGHEQFF,TGTGCCTGGAGTGAAGTGGGACATGAGCAGTTCTTC
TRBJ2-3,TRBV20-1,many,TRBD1,CSAHRGDGGDTQYF,TGCAGTGCCCACAGGGGGGACGGGGGAGATACGCAGTATTTT
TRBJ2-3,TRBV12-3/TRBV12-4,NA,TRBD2,CAGRPLAGVITDTKYF,TGTGCCGGCCGACCACTAGCGGGGGTCATCACAGATACGAAGTATTTT
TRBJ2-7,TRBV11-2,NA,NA,CASSLTRGPRKKYSYEQYF,TGTGCCAGCAGCTTAACCCGGGGCCCAAGGAAAAAATACTCCTACGAGCAGTACTTC
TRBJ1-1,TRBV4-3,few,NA,CASSHRTGEAFF,TGCGCCAGCAGCCATCGTACGGGTGAAGCTTTCTTT
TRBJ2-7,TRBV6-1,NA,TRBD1,CASRRQGVVYEQYF,TGTGCCAGCAGGCGACAGGGGGTCGTCTACGAGCAGTACTTC
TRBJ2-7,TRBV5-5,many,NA,CASSLEGGPSYEQYF,TGTGCCAGCAGCTTGGAGGGCGGCCCGTCCTACGAGCAGTACTTC
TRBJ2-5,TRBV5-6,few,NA,CASSLVRLEETQYF,TGTGCCAGCAGCTTGGTAAGACTAGAAGAGACCCAGTACTTC
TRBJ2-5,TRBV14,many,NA,CASSRLQVIQYF,TGTGCCAGCAGCCGGCTACAGGTGATCCAGTACTTC
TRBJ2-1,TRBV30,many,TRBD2,CAWRQGSGRYNEQFF,TGTGCCTGGCGACAGGGTAGCGGGAGGTACAATGAGCAGTTCTTC
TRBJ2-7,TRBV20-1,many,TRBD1,CSAATGGQGTEQYF,TGCAGTGCTGCCACAGGGGGACAAGGAACGGAGCAGTACTTC
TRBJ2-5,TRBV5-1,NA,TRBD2,CASSLAGATEEQYF,TGCGCCAGCAGCTTAGCGGGAGCTACAGAAGAGCAGTACTTC
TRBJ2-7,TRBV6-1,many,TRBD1,CASSGGQGRNEQYF,TGTGCCAGCAGTGGGGGACAGGGAAGGAACGAGCAGTACTTC
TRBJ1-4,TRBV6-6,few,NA,CATKPGVVNEKLFF,TGTGCCACCAAACCAGGGGTCGTAAATGAAAAACTGTTTTTT
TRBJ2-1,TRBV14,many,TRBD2,CASSRVAGVSYEQFF,TGTGCCAGCAGCCGCGTAGCGGGGGTTAGCTATGAGCAGTTCTTC
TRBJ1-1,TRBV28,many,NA,CASSLITMNTEAFF,TGTGCCAGCAGTTTGATTACGATGAACACTGAAGCTTTCTTT
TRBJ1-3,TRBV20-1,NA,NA,CSARALQNTIYF,TGCAGTGCTAGGGCTCTGCAGAACACCATATATTTT
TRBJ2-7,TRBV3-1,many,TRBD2,CASSQPTSGGAEEQYF,TGTGCCAGCAGCCAACCTACTAGCGGGGGGGCAGAAGAGCAGTACTTC
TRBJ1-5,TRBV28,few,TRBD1,CASTERTGWNQPQHF,TGTGCCAGCACCGAAAGGACAGGGTGGAATCAGCCCCAGCATTTT
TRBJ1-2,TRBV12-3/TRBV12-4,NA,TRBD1,CASRAGGRYGYTF,TGTGCCAGCAGGGCAGGGGGGAGGTATGGCTACACCTTC
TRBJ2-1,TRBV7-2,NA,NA,CASSLALGDNEQFF,TGTGCCAGCAGCTTAGCGCTGGGGGACAATGAGCAGTTCTTC
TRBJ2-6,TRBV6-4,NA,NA,CASSALMGSGANVLTF,TGTGCCAGCAGTGCTCTTATGGGTTCTGGGGCCAACGTCCTGACTTTC
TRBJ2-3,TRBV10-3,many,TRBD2,CASQAGGSTDTQYF,TGTGCCTCCCAAGCGGGGGGCAGCACAGATACGCAGTATTTT
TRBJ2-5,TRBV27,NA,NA,CAGSLYPRGAGNEQYF,TGTGCCGGCAGTTTATACCCCCGGGGGGCAGGGAATGAGCAGTACTTC
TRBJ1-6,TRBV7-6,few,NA,CASSPDRRDSPLHF,TGTGCCAGCAGCCCTGACAGGAGAGATTCACCCCTCCACTTT
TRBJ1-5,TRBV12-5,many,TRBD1,CASGSRDRGNQPQHF,TGTGCTAGTGGTTCTAGGGACAGAGGGAATCAGCCCCAGCATTTT
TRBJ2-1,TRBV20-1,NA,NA,CSARDPRVRTNYNEQFF,TGCAGTGCTAGAGATCCGAGGGTAAGAACTAACTACAATGAGCAGTTCTTC
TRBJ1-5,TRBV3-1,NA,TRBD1,CASSQAGGRNQPQHF,TGTGCCAGCAGCCAAGCAGGGGGTCGGAATCAGCCCCAGCATTTT
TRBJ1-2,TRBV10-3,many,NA,CAIRTGGAANYGYTF,TGTGCCATCAGGACGGGAGGCGCAGCTAACTATGGCTACACCTTC
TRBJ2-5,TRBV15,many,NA,CATSRDRGQQETQYF,TGTGCCACCAGCAGAGATCGAGGCCAACAAGAGACCCAGTACTTC
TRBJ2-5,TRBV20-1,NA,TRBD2,CSARREGRWETQYF,TGCAGTGCTAGACGGGAGGGCCGATGGGAGACCCAGTACTTC
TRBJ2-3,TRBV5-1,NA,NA,CASSSGGVGTDTQYF,TGCGCCAGCAGCTCTGGCGGGGTCGGCACAGATACGCAGTATTTT
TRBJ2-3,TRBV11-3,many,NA,CASSLGVKSTDTQYF,TGTGCCAGCAGCTTAGGTGTCAAGAGCACAGATACGCAGTATTTT
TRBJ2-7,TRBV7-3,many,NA,CASSLTSRGGEEQYF,TGTGCCAGCAGCTTAACGTCCAGGGGCGGAGAAGAGCAGTACTTC
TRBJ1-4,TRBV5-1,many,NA,CASSLGQQEKLFF,TGCGCCAGCAGCTTGGGACAGCAAGAAAAACTGTTTTTT
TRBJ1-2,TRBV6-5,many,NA,CASYGPRGYTF,TGTGCCAGCTACGGGCCTCGGGGCTACACCTTC
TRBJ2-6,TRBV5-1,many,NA,CASTPSGAGANVLTF,TGCGCCAGCACCCCCTCTGGCGCTGGGGCCAACGTCCTGACTTTC